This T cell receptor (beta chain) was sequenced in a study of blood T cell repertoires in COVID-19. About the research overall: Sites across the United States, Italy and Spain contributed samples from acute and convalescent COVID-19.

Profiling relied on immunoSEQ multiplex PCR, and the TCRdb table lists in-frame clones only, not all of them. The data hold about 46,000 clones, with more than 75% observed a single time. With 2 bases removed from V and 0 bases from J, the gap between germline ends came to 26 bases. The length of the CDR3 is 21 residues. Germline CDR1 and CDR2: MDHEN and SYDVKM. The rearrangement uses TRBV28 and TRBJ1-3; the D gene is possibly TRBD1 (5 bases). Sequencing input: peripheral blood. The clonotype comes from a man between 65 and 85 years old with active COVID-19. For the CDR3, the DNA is TGTGCCAGCAGTTTACCGGGGAGGGCTCGGAAGGGGTCTGTCTCTGGAAACACCATATATTTT. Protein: CASSLPGRARKGSVSGNTIYF.